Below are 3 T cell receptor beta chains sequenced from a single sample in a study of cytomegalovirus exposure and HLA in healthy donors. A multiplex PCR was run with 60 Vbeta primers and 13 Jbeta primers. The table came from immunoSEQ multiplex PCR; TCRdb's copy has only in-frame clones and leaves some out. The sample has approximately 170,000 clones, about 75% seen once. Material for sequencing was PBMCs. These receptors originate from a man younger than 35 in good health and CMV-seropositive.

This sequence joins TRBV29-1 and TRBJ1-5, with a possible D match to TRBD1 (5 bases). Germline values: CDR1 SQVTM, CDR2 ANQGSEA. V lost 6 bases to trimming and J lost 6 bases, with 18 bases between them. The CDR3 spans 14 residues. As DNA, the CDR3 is TGCAGCGTGCTCCTGACGGGGGAGGCTCAGCCCCAGCATTTT. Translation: CSVLLTGEAQPQHF. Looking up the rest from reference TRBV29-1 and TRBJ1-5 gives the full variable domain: SAVISQKPSRDICQRGTSLTIQCQVDSQVTMMFWYRQQPGQSLTLIATANQGSEATYESGFVIDKFPISRPNLTFSTLTVSNMSPEDSSIYLCSVLLTGEAQPQHFGDGTRLSIL.

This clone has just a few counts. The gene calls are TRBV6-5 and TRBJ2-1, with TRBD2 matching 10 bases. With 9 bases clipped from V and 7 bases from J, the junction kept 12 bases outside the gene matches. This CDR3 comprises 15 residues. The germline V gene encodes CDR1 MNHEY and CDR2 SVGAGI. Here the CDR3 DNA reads TGTGCCAGTTACCCCGCTAGCGGGGGAATGAATGAGCAGTTCTTC. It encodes CASYPASGGMNEQFF.

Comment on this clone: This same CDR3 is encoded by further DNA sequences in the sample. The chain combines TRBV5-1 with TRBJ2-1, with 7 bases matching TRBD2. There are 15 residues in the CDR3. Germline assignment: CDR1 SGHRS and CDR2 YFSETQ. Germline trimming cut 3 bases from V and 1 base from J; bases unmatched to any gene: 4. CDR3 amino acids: CASSSEGGSYNEQFF. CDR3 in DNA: TGCGCCAGCAGCTCCGAGGGAGGGTCCTACAATGAGCAGTTCTTC.